This T cell receptor beta chain was sequenced in a study of blood T cell repertoires in COVID-19. Background on the study: Some COVID-19 samples were acute and others convalescent; all came from the United States, Italy and Spain.

How the authors handled the data: Estimated nucleated cell counts came from reference gene primer amplification. Repertoires were generated with immunoSEQ multiplex PCR, while TCRdb's copy carries only in-frame clones and drops some. V and J calls plus clone size are reproduced from that table; the DNA served to infer D and trimming. The sample records around 85,000 clones, 86% being singletons. V shed 1 base and J shed 8 bases, with 11 bases lying between them. Germline-derived CDR1 and CDR2 are SEHNR and FQNEAQ (reference sequence). CDR3 size: 13 residues. The material sequenced was peripheral blood. The TCR originated in a man aged 50-60 years with active COVID-19. The chain has TRBV7-9 and TRBJ1-2, with D uncertain. CDR3 region: CASSLGDTSGYTF. The CDR3 nucleotides are TGTGCCAGCAGCTTAGGAGACACATCAGGCTACACCTTC.